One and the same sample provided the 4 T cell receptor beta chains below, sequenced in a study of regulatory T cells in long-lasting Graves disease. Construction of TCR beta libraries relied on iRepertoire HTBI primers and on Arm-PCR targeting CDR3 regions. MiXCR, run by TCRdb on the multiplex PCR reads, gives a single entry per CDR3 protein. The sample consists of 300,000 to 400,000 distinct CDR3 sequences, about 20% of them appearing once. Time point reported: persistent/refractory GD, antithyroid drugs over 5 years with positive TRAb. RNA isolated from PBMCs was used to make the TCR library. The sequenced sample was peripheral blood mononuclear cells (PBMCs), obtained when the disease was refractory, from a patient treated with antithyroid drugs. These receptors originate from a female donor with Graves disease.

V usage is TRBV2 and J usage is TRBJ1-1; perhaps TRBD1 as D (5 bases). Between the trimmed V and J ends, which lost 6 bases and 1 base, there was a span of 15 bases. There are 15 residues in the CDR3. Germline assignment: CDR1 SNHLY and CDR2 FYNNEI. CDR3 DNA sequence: TGTGCCAGCAGGAAGGAGGGACCGTCGAACACTGAAGCTTTCTTT. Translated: CASRKEGPSNTEAFF.

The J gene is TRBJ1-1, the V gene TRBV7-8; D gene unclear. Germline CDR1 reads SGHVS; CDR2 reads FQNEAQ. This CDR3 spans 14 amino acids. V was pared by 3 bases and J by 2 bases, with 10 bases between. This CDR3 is CASSFPGRNTEAFF. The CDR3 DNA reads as TGTGCCAGCAGCTTTCCGGGGAGAAACACTGAAGCTTTCTTT.

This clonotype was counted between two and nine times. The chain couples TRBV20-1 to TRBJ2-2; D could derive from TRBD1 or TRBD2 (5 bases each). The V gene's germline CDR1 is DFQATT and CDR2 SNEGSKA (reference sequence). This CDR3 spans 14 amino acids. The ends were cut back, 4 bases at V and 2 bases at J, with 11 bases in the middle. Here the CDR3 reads CSAMGPLNTGELFF. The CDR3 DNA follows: TGCAGTGCTATGGGACCTTTAAACACCGGGGAGCTGTTTTTT.

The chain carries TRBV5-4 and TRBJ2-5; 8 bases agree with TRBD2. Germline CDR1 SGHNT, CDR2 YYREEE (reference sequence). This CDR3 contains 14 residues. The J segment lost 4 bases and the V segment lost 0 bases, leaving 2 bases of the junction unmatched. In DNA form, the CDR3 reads TGTGCCAGCAGCTTGGAACGGGAGGGAGAGACCCAGTACTTC. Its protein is CASSLEREGETQYF.